This is a list of T cell receptor beta chains from one sample in a study of T cells in Graves' hyperthyroidism and ophthalmopathy. TCRdb fed the multiplex PCR reads into MiXCR, producing one record per CDR3 protein. This table holds 450,000 to 600,000 distinct CDR3 sequences, around 15% found once. The sample consisted of blood. Receptors were obtained from a woman aged 40-49 years with Graves' hyperthyroidism. Both conserved end residues are part of each CDR3. Each record gives: CDR3 length, clone size, D gene, V gene, J gene, CDR3 DNA, CDR3 protein. D genes are given only for firm matches. Not every row has a clone size; where given, it reads once, few, many or a size class.

length: 14
size: NA
D: NA
V: TRBV12-3/TRBV12-4
J: TRBJ2-1
DNA: TGTGCCAGCAGTTCATACGTCGAACTCAATGAGCAGTTCTTC
CDR3: CASSSYVELNEQFF

length: 15
size: few
D: NA
V: TRBV5-1
J: TRBJ1-5
DNA: TGCGCCAGCAGCCCGGGGGGGGACCCCGGCCAGCCCCAGCATTTT
CDR3: CASSPGGDPGQPQHF

length: 16
size: NA
D: TRBD1
V: TRBV19
J: TRBJ2-5
DNA: TGTGCCAGTAGTATAAACAACAGGGGCATAGAAGAGACCCAGTACTTC
CDR3: CASSINNRGIEETQYF

length: 13
size: many
D: TRBD1
V: TRBV30
J: TRBJ1-4
DNA: TGTGCCTGGAACCGGGACAGAAATGAAAAACTGTTTTTT
CDR3: CAWNRDRNEKLFF

length: 11
size: many
D: NA
V: TRBV12-3/TRBV12-4
J: TRBJ1-1
DNA: TGTGCCAGCAGCGGAGTCACTGAAGCTTTCTTT
CDR3: CASSGVTEAFF

length: 17
size: many
D: NA
V: TRBV27
J: TRBJ2-1
DNA: TGTGCCAGCAGTCTCCCATTTACAGGGTCCCGCCTAGATGAGCAGTTCTTC
CDR3: CASSLPFTGSRLDEQFF

length: 15
size: many
D: NA
V: TRBV27
J: TRBJ1-6
DNA: TGTGCCAGCAGTTTAACAGGGCTGAGTAATTCACCCCTCCACTTT
CDR3: CASSLTGLSNSPLHF

length: 14
size: many
D: NA
V: TRBV5-4
J: TRBJ2-1
DNA: TGTGCCAGCAGCCCCCCCGGCCTATACAATGAGCAGTTCTTC
CDR3: CASSPPGLYNEQFF

length: 16
size: many
D: NA
V: TRBV28
J: TRBJ1-4
DNA: TGTGCCAGCAGTTTATCGCCGGCAGGGACTAATGAAAAACTGTTTTTT
CDR3: CASSLSPAGTNEKLFF

length: 14
size: many
D: NA
V: TRBV28
J: TRBJ1-1
DNA: TGTGCCAGCAGTTATTCCCTCCCTGAGAGTGAAGCTTTCTTT
CDR3: CASSYSLPESEAFF

length: 13
size: many
D: NA
V: TRBV10-3
J: TRBJ1-2
DNA: TGTGCCATCAGTAACAGGGAACTAGGGGGCTACACCTTC
CDR3: CAISNRELGGYTF

length: 14
size: NA
D: TRBD2
V: TRBV7-6
J: TRBJ2-7
DNA: TGTGCCAGCAGCTCTCAGGCTAGCGGCTACGAGCAGTACTTC
CDR3: CASSSQASGYEQYF

length: 16
size: NA
D: NA
V: TRBV7-9
J: TRBJ2-7
DNA: TGTGCCAGCAGCTTAGAGGCGTTTGGGAGGGGGCCCGAGCAGTACTTC
CDR3: CASSLEAFGRGPEQYF

length: 15
size: many
D: TRBD2
V: TRBV28
J: TRBJ2-7
DNA: TGTGCCAGCAGTTCCCCGGCGAGCGGGAGTTACGAGCAGTACTTC
CDR3: CASSSPASGSYEQYF

length: 15
size: many
D: NA
V: TRBV20-1
J: TRBJ1-5
DNA: TGCAGTGCTAGGACTGGGGGATCGGGCAATCAGCCCCAGCATTTT
CDR3: CSARTGGSGNQPQHF

length: 15
size: NA
D: NA
V: TRBV29-1
J: TRBJ2-5
DNA: TGCAGCGTTGAAGTGCTGGGGAATCTCCAAGAGACCCAGTACTTC
CDR3: CSVEVLGNLQETQYF

length: 15
size: many
D: TRBD2
V: TRBV28
J: TRBJ2-7
DNA: TGTGCCAGCAGTCCCCCGACTAGCGGGAGCTACGAGCAGTACTTC
CDR3: CASSPPTSGSYEQYF

length: 14
size: many
D: TRBD2
V: TRBV28
J: TRBJ2-1
DNA: TGTGCCAGCGGGACTAGCGGTTCCTACAATGAGCAGTTCTTC
CDR3: CASGTSGSYNEQFF

length: 11
size: NA
D: NA
V: TRBV20-1
J: TRBJ2-3
DNA: TGCAGTGCAAACAGGGTGGATACGCAGTATTTT
CDR3: CSANRVDTQYF

length: 18
size: many
D: NA
V: TRBV28
J: TRBJ2-1
DNA: TGTGCCAGCAGTTCGCGAACAGGGGAAAGCGGGAGCCACAATGAGCAGTTCTTC
CDR3: CASSSRTGESGSHNEQFF

length: 15
size: many
D: TRBD2
V: TRBV28
J: TRBJ2-1
DNA: TGTGCCAGCAGCACACCTAGCGGGAGGGGCTATGAGCAGTTCTTC
CDR3: CASSTPSGRGYEQFF

length: 15
size: many
D: TRBD2
V: TRBV11-2
J: TRBJ2-5
DNA: TGTGCCAGCAGCCCGGGGACTACCTTACAAGAGACCCAGTACTTC
CDR3: CASSPGTTLQETQYF

length: 13
size: NA
D: NA
V: TRBV5-1
J: TRBJ2-7
DNA: TGCGCCAGCAGCTTGTTGGGACAACACGAGCAGTACTTC
CDR3: CASSLLGQHEQYF

length: 13
size: once
D: NA
V: TRBV12-3/TRBV12-4
J: TRBJ2-1
DNA: TGTGCCAGCAGTCCGACGACAGGCCGATCACAGTTCTTC
CDR3: CASSPTTGRSQFF

length: 13
size: many
D: NA
V: TRBV20-1
J: TRBJ2-7
DNA: TGCAGTGGTAAATGGGGGGCTCTCTACGAGCAGTACTTC
CDR3: CSGKWGALYEQYF

length: 17
size: NA
D: NA
V: TRBV5-1
J: TRBJ1-6
DNA: TGCGCCAGCAGCTTGGGAGGATCCGGAGTCGGAGATTCACCCCTCCACTTT
CDR3: CASSLGGSGVGDSPLHF

length: 16
size: many
D: NA
V: TRBV3-1
J: TRBJ2-7
DNA: TGTGCCAGCGGCCCCACTTGGGGGGCGGTCTCCTACGAGCAGTACTTC
CDR3: CASGPTWGAVSYEQYF

length: 16
size: NA
D: NA
V: TRBV10-3
J: TRBJ2-3
DNA: TGTGCCATCAGTGATTCCGACAGACTCTACACAGATACGCAGTATTTT
CDR3: CAISDSDRLYTDTQYF

length: 16
size: few
D: NA
V: TRBV9
J: TRBJ2-2
DNA: TGTGCCAGCAGCGTAGGGGGGCAGTCGAACACCGGGGAGCTGTTTTTT
CDR3: CASSVGGQSNTGELFF

length: 16
size: NA
D: NA
V: TRBV5-1
J: TRBJ2-2
DNA: TGCGCCAGCAGCCTAAAGGGACAAGCCCAAGCCGGGGAGCTGTTTTTT
CDR3: CASSLKGQAQAGELFF

length: 13
size: few
D: NA
V: TRBV29-1
J: TRBJ2-7
DNA: TGCAGCGTTCGTCAGGGAAAATCCTACGAGCAGTACTTC
CDR3: CSVRQGKSYEQYF

length: 9
size: NA
D: NA
V: TRBV20-1
J: TRBJ1-2
DNA: TGCAGTGCGAATCTTGGCTACACCTTC
CDR3: CSANLGYTF

length: 15
size: many
D: NA
V: TRBV6-1
J: TRBJ2-1
DNA: TGTGCCAGCACCTCAGGGTACGGTTACTACAATGAGCAGTTCTTC
CDR3: CASTSGYGYYNEQFF

length: 14
size: many
D: NA
V: TRBV12-3/TRBV12-4
J: TRBJ1-5
DNA: TGTGCCAGCAGCCTGCCCGGGACACCCTTTTTCCAGCATTTT
CDR3: CASSLPGTPFFQHF

length: 12
size: few
D: NA
V: TRBV7-2
J: TRBJ2-3
DNA: TGTGCCAGCAGCTCATTCGGAGATACGCAGTATTTT
CDR3: CASSSFGDTQYF

length: 15
size: many
D: TRBD2
V: TRBV5-1
J: TRBJ2-2
DNA: TGCGCCAGCAGCTTGGTCCCTAGCGGGTCCGGGGAGCTGTTTTTT
CDR3: CASSLVPSGSGELFF

length: 15
size: NA
D: TRBD2
V: TRBV28
J: TRBJ2-1
DNA: TGTGCCAGCAGTCAACTTAGCGGGAGAGGTAATGAGCAGTTCTTC
CDR3: CASSQLSGRGNEQFF

length: 15
size: many
D: NA
V: TRBV11-2
J: TRBJ1-6
DNA: TGTGCCAGCAGCCCCCAGGGGCCCTATAATTCACCCCTCCACTTT
CDR3: CASSPQGPYNSPLHF

length: 14
size: NA
D: NA
V: TRBV4-1
J: TRBJ1-1
DNA: TGCGCCAGCAGCCAAGCCACAGCGAACACTGAAGCTCTCTTT
CDR3: CASSQATANTEALF

length: 14
size: many
D: NA
V: TRBV7-2
J: TRBJ2-2
DNA: TGTGCCAGCAGTACCAGGGTTTTCGCCGGGGAGCTGTTTTTT
CDR3: CASSTRVFAGELFF

length: 16
size: NA
D: TRBD2
V: TRBV28
J: TRBJ2-2
DNA: TGTGCCAGCAGTATGGGTAGCGGGAGGGCCACCGGGGAGCTGTTTTTT
CDR3: CASSMGSGRATGELFF

length: 15
size: many
D: NA
V: TRBV30
J: TRBJ2-6
DNA: TGTGCCTGGGCCGAGGGGAACTCTGGGGCCAACGTCCTGACTTTC
CDR3: CAWAEGNSGANVLTF

length: 14
size: many
D: NA
V: TRBV12-3/TRBV12-4
J: TRBJ2-7
DNA: TGTGCCAGCAGTCCGCAGGGTCGGACCTACGAGCAGTACTTC
CDR3: CASSPQGRTYEQYF

length: 16
size: many
D: NA
V: TRBV10-3
J: TRBJ2-1
DNA: TGTGCCATCAGTGAGACTAACCGACAGGAGAACAATGAGCAGTTCTTC
CDR3: CAISETNRQENNEQFF

length: 14
size: NA
D: TRBD1
V: TRBV19
J: TRBJ2-1
DNA: TGTGCCAGTTCCGGGACAGGGCCCCCCAATGAGCAGTTCTTC
CDR3: CASSGTGPPNEQFF

length: 13
size: NA
D: NA
V: TRBV3-1
J: TRBJ1-1
DNA: TGTGCCAGCAGCCAAGATGTTCCCACTGAAGCTTTCTTT
CDR3: CASSQDVPTEAFF

length: 14
size: many
D: NA
V: TRBV6-6
J: TRBJ2-7
DNA: TGTGCCAGCAGTTACGGGGAGGGGGCTGTCGAGCAGTACTTC
CDR3: CASSYGEGAVEQYF

length: 12
size: few
D: NA
V: TRBV28
J: TRBJ1-4
DNA: TGTGCCACCTGTGCGTCTGACGGAGTACTGTTTTTT
CDR3: CATCASDGVLFF

length: 16
size: NA
D: NA
V: TRBV9
J: TRBJ2-3
DNA: TGTGCCAGCAGCGTAGGCCCGGGCCACACCACAGATACGCAGTATTTT
CDR3: CASSVGPGHTTDTQYF

length: 14
size: many
D: NA
V: TRBV29-1
J: TRBJ1-2
DNA: TGCAGCGTTCCGACACTGCTGGGGCCCTATGGCTACACCTTC
CDR3: CSVPTLLGPYGYTF

length: 16
size: many
D: NA
V: TRBV2
J: TRBJ2-7
DNA: TGTGCCAGCAGAACCCACCGGGACCGAAGCTCCTACGAGCAGTACTTC
CDR3: CASRTHRDRSSYEQYF

length: 15
size: NA
D: NA
V: TRBV9
J: TRBJ1-3
DNA: TGTGCCAGCAGCCCGTCGTCGGGATCTGGAAACACCATATATTTT
CDR3: CASSPSSGSGNTIYF

length: 15
size: NA
D: NA
V: TRBV20-1
J: TRBJ2-7
DNA: TGCAGTGCTAGAGATCCCCTTTCCAGCCGCGACGAGCAGTACTTC
CDR3: CSARDPLSSRDEQYF

length: 15
size: NA
D: TRBD2
V: TRBV13
J: TRBJ2-2
DNA: TGTGCCAGCAGCTTAGGCCTGACTAGCTTCGGGGAGCTGTTTTTT
CDR3: CASSLGLTSFGELFF

length: 14
size: many
D: NA
V: TRBV6-5
J: TRBJ1-1
DNA: TGTGCCAGCAGTTACGGGGCGGGGAACACTGAAGCTTTCTTT
CDR3: CASSYGAGNTEAFF

length: 12
size: many
D: NA
V: TRBV12-3/TRBV12-4
J: TRBJ1-1
DNA: TGTGCCAGCAGTGCATCGAACACTGAAGCTTTCTTT
CDR3: CASSASNTEAFF

length: 14
size: NA
D: NA
V: TRBV25-1
J: TRBJ2-5
DNA: TGTGCCAGCAGTCAAGTACTTGATGAGGAGACCCAGTACTTC
CDR3: CASSQVLDEETQYF